The 8 T cell receptor beta chains presented below share a single source sample, sequenced in a study of T cell changes during pregnancy in multiple sclerosis. Method: immunoSEQ multiplex PCR; TCRdb's copy keeps in-frame clones and lacks some. Among some 38,000 clones listed, around 90% were seen once. This specimen was CD4+ T cells from peripheral blood mononuclear cells, taken after pregnancy. These receptors all stem from a female donor in good health, enrolled as a control in a pregnancy study.

The V call is TRBV25-1, the J call TRBJ2-2, with D uncertain. Germline V gene sequence: CDR1 MGHDK, CDR2 SYGVNS. The CDR3 runs 14 residues. V was shortened by 8 bases and J by 6 bases, with 16 bases between the two germline ends. As DNA, the CDR3 is TGTGCCAGCGAAGCCGGGTTTAATCCCGGGGAGCTGTTTTTT. Protein: CASEAGFNPGELFF.

This chain's CDR3 is CASSRNTGELFF. The DNA of the CDR3 is TGTGCCAGCAGCCGGAACACCGGGGAGCTGTTTTTT. This chain uses TRBV28 with TRBJ2-2; D uncertain. The V gene lost 6 bases and the J gene lost 1 base, with 3 bases spanning the gap. CDR1 is MDHEN and CDR2 is SYDVKM in the germline V gene. CDR3 length equals 12 residues.

The chain combines TRBV28 with TRBJ2-7; 7 bases are shared with TRBD2. From germline, CDR1 is MDHEN and CDR2 SYDVKM. The CDR3 length is 13 residues. V lost 8 bases and J lost 2; bases outside the gene matches: 6. The CDR3 here is CASGGEGPYEQYF. Written as DNA, the CDR3 is TGTGCCAGCGGCGGGGAGGGGCCCTACGAGCAGTACTTC.

This rearrangement joins TRBV6-5 to TRBJ2-7, with 10 bases lining up with TRBD1. V gave up 6 bases and J gave up 0 bases; unmatched junction bases: 2. Germline CDR1 is MNHEY and CDR2 is SVGAGI. The CDR3 has 14 amino acids. The CDR3 loop is CASRRTGGSYEQYF. The CDR3 DNA is TGTGCCAGCAGGCGGACAGGGGGCTCCTACGAGCAGTACTTC.

This chain joins TRBV19 and TRBJ1-4; 10 bases are a match to TRBD1. Germline trimming cut 5 bases from V and 0 bases from J; bases unmatched to any gene: 6. The CDR3 sequence is 17 residues long. The germline gives CDR1 LNHDA, CDR2 SQIVND (reference sequence). CDR3: CASSRTGGPTTNEKLFF. DNA for the CDR3: TGTGCCAGTAGTCGGACAGGGGGGCCGACAACTAATGAAAAACTGTTTTTT.

The chain recombines TRBV27 with TRBJ1-6, with 7 positions matching TRBD1. CDR3 length: 17 residues. CDR1 and CDR2 (germline): MNHEY, SMNVEV (reference sequence). With 6 bases clipped from V and 2 bases from J, the junction kept 10 bases outside the gene matches. CDR3 protein: CASSSMQTGTYNSPLHF. The CDR3 DNA reads as TGTGCCAGCAGCTCGATGCAGACAGGGACCTATAATTCACCCCTCCACTTT.

V gene TRBV19 combines with J gene TRBJ1-2, with TRBD1 matching over 10 bases. The V and J ends lost 6 bases and 5 bases, in that order; junction bases with no gene match: 6. Germline V gene lookup returns CDR1 LNHDA and CDR2 SQIVND (reference sequence). This CDR3 comprises 14 residues. The CDR3 protein is CASRRQGAIYGYTF. DNA for the CDR3: TGTGCCAGTAGACGACAGGGGGCTATATATGGCTACACCTTC.

This clone appeared a single time. The chain links TRBV27 to TRBJ1-1; TRBD1 agrees at 10 bases. The CDR3 sequence is 15 residues long. V lost 2 bases and J lost 0; bases outside the gene matches: 0. The germline gives CDR1 MNHEY, CDR2 SMNVEV (reference sequence). CDR3 region: CASSLGTGVNTEAFF. Written as DNA, the CDR3 is TGTGCCAGCAGTTTAGGGACAGGGGTGAACACTGAAGCTTTCTTT.